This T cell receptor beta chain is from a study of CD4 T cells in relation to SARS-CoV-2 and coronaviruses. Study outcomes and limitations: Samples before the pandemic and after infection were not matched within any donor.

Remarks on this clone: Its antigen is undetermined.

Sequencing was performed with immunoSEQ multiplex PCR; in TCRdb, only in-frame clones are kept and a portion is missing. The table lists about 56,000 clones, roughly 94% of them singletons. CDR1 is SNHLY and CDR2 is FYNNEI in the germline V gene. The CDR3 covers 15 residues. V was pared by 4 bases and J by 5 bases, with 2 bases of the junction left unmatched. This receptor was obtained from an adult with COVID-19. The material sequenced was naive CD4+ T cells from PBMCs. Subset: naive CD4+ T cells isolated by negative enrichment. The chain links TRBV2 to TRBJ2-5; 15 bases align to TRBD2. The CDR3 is CASSGTSGRGETQYF. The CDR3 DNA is TGTGCCAGCAGTGGGACTAGCGGGAGGGGGGAGACCCAGTACTTC.